This entry features one T cell receptor (beta chain) sequence. The sequenced template was cDNA made from the entire isolated RNA. Profiled with immunoSEQ multiplex PCR; TCRdb holds only in-frame clones, not every one. The top ten hold about 0.025% of the sample, which has 970,000 or so clones, 15% to 20% seen once. The data were taken from a study of beta chain features in type 1 diabetes. Germline loops: CDR1 ENHRY, CDR2 SYGVKD. The CDR3 is 11 amino acids. V was clipped by 10 bases and J by 14 bases; unmatched bases: 12. This TCR was sampled from a woman aged 18-29 years in good health. V is TRBV10-3 and J is TRBJ2-3; 7 nucleotides line up with TRBD1. Sequenced: naive CD4+ T cells from blood. CDR3 bases: TGTGCCACTCTACAGGGGTCCCTTACGTATTTT. Translation: CATLQGSLTYF.